This TCR beta chain was observed in a study of T-cell reconstitution after alpha-beta-depleted transplantation in children. Using unique molecular identifiers, the investigators prepared the TCRbeta library. TCRdb processed the PCR reads anew with MiXCR; each CDR3 protein has one entry. The table lists 200,000 to 250,000 distinct CDR3 sequences, approximately 8% of them singletons. V was pared by 2 bases and J by 5 bases, with 10 bases between. This CDR3 region has 12 residues. Per germline, CDR1 SQVTM and CDR2 ANQGSEA. Ten or more counts support this clonotype. The clonotype was recovered from a male patient under 18 who had a stem cell transplant for acute lymphoblastic leukemia, so the T cells may come from the graft donor. The sample here was PBMCs, mostly from graft donor cells, taken 180 days after TCRalphabeta/CD19-depleted stem cell transplant. The chain is built from TRBV29-1 and TRBJ2-7, with TRBD2 as a possible D gene (5 bases). This CDR3 is CSVEKYGDEQYF. CDR3 nucleotides: TGCAGCGTTGAAAAGTACGGGGACGAGCAGTACTTC.